This TCR beta chain was obtained from a study of T-cell memory formation after mild COVID-19. The CDR3 sequence is 14 residues long. With 3 bases removed from V and 2 bases from J, the gap between germline ends came to 9 bases. This clonotype has just a few counts. As yet, its antigen is unknown. Study-wide points: Mostly located in CM and EM were contracting CD4+ clones, with contracting CD8+ clones located in EMRA. Confirmation was lacking for SARS-CoV-2 specificity of second-wave clones that peaked on day 37.

TCRdb re-analysed the 5' RACE reads in MiXCR, keeping a single row per CDR3 protein. The sample has roughly 120,000 distinct CDR3 sequences; about a sixth are singletons. The receptor comes from an adult woman who had mild COVID-19 (a few samples of this study predate the infection). Cell type and time point are not known. The rearrangement joins TRBV12-3 or TRBV12-4 to TRBJ2-3; D not certain. The sample was PBMCs or a T cell subset sorted from them (not recorded which). CDR3 DNA sequence: TGTGCCAGCAGTTTCTCGCCCTCCACAGATACGCAGTATTTT. Protein product: CASSFSPSTDTQYF.